These 29 T cell receptor beta chains were sequenced from one sample in a study of OX40 agonist ivuxolimab in advanced cancers. TCRdb's table, derived via immunoSEQ multiplex PCR, lists solely in-frame clones and lacks some. The profile shows more than 65,000 clones, about 84% of them singletons. Specimen: CD4+ or CD8+ T cells sorted from blood, collected in a trial of the OX40 agonist ivuxolimab. The origin of the receptors is an adult with an advanced solid tumor such as melanoma, head and neck, liver or kidney cancer.

The chain employs TRBV29-1 and TRBJ2-3; unclear D gene. CDR3 size: 15 residues. Per germline, CDR1 SQVTM and CDR2 ANQGSEA. Trimming left V 3 bases short and J 6 bases short, with 19 bases between. The CDR3 DNA follows: TGCAGCGTTGAGGATATCTGGGCGCTAGGGGATACGCAGTATTTT. It encodes CSVEDIWALGDTQYF.

The V call is TRBV10-3, the J call TRBJ1-2; the D is unclear. Looked up from germline, CDR1 is ENHRY and CDR2 is SYGVKD. V lost 4 bases and J 0 bases, leaving 9 bases between the germline ends. The CDR3 spans 14 residues. The CDR3 DNA is TGTGCCATCAGTGTGGACGGGACTAACTATGGCTACACCTTC. Translating gives CAISVDGTNYGYTF.

This chain uses TRBV5-6 with TRBJ2-1, with 7 nucleotides matching TRBD2. The CDR3 consists of 15 residues. V gave up 1 base and J gave up 3 bases; unmatched junction bases: 4. Looked up from germline, CDR1 is SGHDT and CDR2 is YYEEEE. The CDR3 bases are TGTGCCAGCAGCTTGCGGCTAGCGGACTACAATGAGCAGTTCTTC. This sequence encodes CASSLRLADYNEQFF.

This sequence joins TRBV2 and TRBJ2-5; D is unresolved. The J call is doubtful: the DNA matches TRBJ2-7 better. The germline V gene has CDR1 SNHLY and CDR2 FYNNEI. This CDR3 contains 14 residues. The CDR3 reads CASSETASSYEQYF. The CDR3 DNA sequence: TGTGCCAGCAGTGAAACAGCAAGCTCCTACGAGCAGTACTTC.

This clone has only one observation. The chain combines TRBV5-4 with TRBJ2-5, with TRBD1 matching over 9 bases. The CDR3 extends over 15 amino acids. Germline CDR1 is SGHNT and CDR2 is YYREEE (reference sequence). The J segment lost 5 bases and the V segment lost 0 bases, leaving 5 bases of the junction unmatched. As DNA, the CDR3 is TGTGCCAGCAGCTTGGACAGGGGGCTGCGGGAGACCCAGTACTTC. It yields the protein CASSLDRGLRETQYF.

The chain recombines TRBV7-9 with TRBJ1-1; 10 bases agree with TRBD1. The CDR3 spans 18 residues. The ends lost 5 bases at V and 0 bases at J; junction bases unmatched: 12. Looked up from germline, CDR1 is SEHNR and CDR2 is FQNEAQ (reference sequence). DNA for the CDR3: TGTGCCAGCAGCCTCCTCCGGGACAGGGGACCACTGAACACTGAAGCTTTCTTT. Protein: CASSLLRDRGPLNTEAFF. Full variable domain (remainder filled in from reference TRBV7-9 and TRBJ1-1): DTGVSQNPRHKITKRGQNVTFRCDPISEHNRLYWYRQTLGQGPEFLTYFQNEAQLEKSRLLSDRFSAERPKGSFSTLEIQRTEQGDSAMYLCASSLLRDRGPLNTEAFFGQGTRLTVV.

The chain recombines TRBV27 with TRBJ2-2; D unresolved. The germline V gene has CDR1 MNHEY and CDR2 SMNVEV (reference sequence). The CDR3 sequence is 13 residues long. V dropped 2 bases and J dropped 6 bases, with 7 bases sitting between them. CDR3 loop: CASSLMASGELFF. CDR3 bases: TGTGCCAGCAGTTTAATGGCGTCCGGGGAGCTGTTTTTT.

The chain recombines TRBV29-1 with TRBJ1-1, with a possible D match to TRBD1 (5 bases). This CDR3 has 17 amino acids. Germline CDR1 SQVTM, CDR2 ANQGSEA. V lost 0 bases to trimming and J lost 5 bases, with 22 bases between them. CDR3 protein: CSVEDRGGPRVGTEAFF. As DNA, the CDR3 is TGCAGCGTTGAAGACCGAGGAGGACCCAGGGTGGGTACTGAAGCTTTCTTT.

This clone was picked up a small number of times. The rearrangement links TRBV5-4 to TRBJ2-7; D gene uncertain. Germline V gene data show CDR1 as SGHNT and CDR2 as YYREEE (reference sequence). Trimming stripped 0 bases from V and 6 bases from J, with 10 bases between. This CDR3 is 13 amino acids long. For the CDR3, the DNA is TGTGCCAGCAGCTTGGCAGGTCTCGGCGAGCAGTACTTC. This sequence encodes CASSLAGLGEQYF.

The V call is TRBV27, the J call TRBJ2-6; D possibly uses TRBD1 or TRBD2 (5 bases each). The V gene lost 3 bases and the J gene lost 2 bases, with 8 bases spanning the gap. CDR3 length: 15 residues. Germline CDR1 reads MNHEY; CDR2 reads SMNVEV (reference sequence). CDR3 loop: CASSLMGAGANVLTF. In nucleotides, the CDR3 is TGTGCCAGCAGTTTGATGGGGGCTGGGGCCAACGTCCTGACTTTC.

The chain recombines TRBV30 with TRBJ1-6; maybe TRBD1 (5 bases). The CDR3 has 18 residues. V was trimmed by 3 bases and J by 0 bases, leaving 18 bases between them. Germline CDR1 is GTSNPN and CDR2 is SVGIG (reference sequence). The CDR3 bases are TGTGCCTGGAGAACAACGGGACGGTCGAGCTCCTATAATTCACCCCTCCACTTT. Its translation is CAWRTTGRSSSYNSPLHF.

V gene TRBV7-9 combines with J gene TRBJ2-5; 8 nucleotides match TRBD1. Germline assignment: CDR1 SEHNR and CDR2 FQNEAQ (reference sequence). Trimming removed 2 bases from V and 6 bases from J; junction bases left unmatched: 5. This CDR3 comprises 14 residues. The CDR3 bases are TGTGCCAGCAGCTTAACGCAGGGGGCGCAGACCCAGTACTTC. Its protein product is CASSLTQGAQTQYF.

The V gene is TRBV4-2, the J gene TRBJ2-2, with 8 bases that match TRBD1. The ends lost 1 base at V and 7 bases at J; junction bases unmatched: 5. Germline CDR1 LGHNA, CDR2 YNFKEQ. The CDR3 sequence is 15 residues long. CDR3 coding DNA: TGTGCCAGCAGCCAAGGGACAGGGACGAACGGGGAGCTGTTTTTT. This gives the protein CASSQGTGTNGELFF.

The CDR3 loop reads CASSFRTGQSYF. In DNA form, the CDR3 reads TGTGCCAGCAGCTTCCGGACAGGGCAATCGTACTTC. This sequence joins TRBV7-2 and TRBJ2-7; TRBD1 matches at 8 bases. CDR3 length: 12 residues. Germline V lookup: CDR1 SGHTA, CDR2 FQGNSA. The V segment lost 3 bases and the J segment 12 bases; nucleotides outside the gene matches: 7.

A few counts support this clone. J is TRBJ2-7 and V is TRBV28, with 7 bases lining up with TRBD2. Germline V gene sequence: CDR1 MDHEN, CDR2 SYDVKM. The CDR3 is 15 amino acids. V dropped 4 bases and J dropped 4; count of bases not matched to a gene: 10. Written as DNA, the CDR3 is TGTGCCAGCAGTTCCCCGTGGCTAGCGGTTTACGAGCAGTACTTC. Translating it yields CASSSPWLAVYEQYF.

The chain couples TRBV5-1 to TRBJ1-1; TRBD1 agrees at 7 bases. Germline V CDR1 and CDR2: SGHRS, YFSETQ. This CDR3 is built from 14 residues. The trim removed 3 bases at V and 1 base at J, leaving 3 bases unmatched. The CDR3 loop reads CASSSQGGNTEAFF. Here the CDR3 DNA reads TGCGCCAGCAGCTCTCAGGGGGGGAACACTGAAGCTTTCTTT.

This clone was seen more than once but under ten times. This chain connects TRBV10-3 to TRBJ2-3, with 9 bases aligning to TRBD1. CDR3 length: 16 residues. The ends lost 6 bases at V and 6 bases at J; junction bases unmatched: 13. Per germline, CDR1 ENHRY and CDR2 SYGVKD. CDR3 sequence (DNA): TGTGCCATCAGCCCTCAACAGGGGGCGATTTTGGATACGCAGTATTTT. It codes for CAISPQQGAILDTQYF.

This clone occurred once. The rearrangement uses TRBV5-5 and TRBJ2-5; 7 bases agree with TRBD1. CDR3 length: 15 amino acids. CDR1 is SGHKS and CDR2 is YYEKEE in the germline V gene (reference sequence). V dropped 3 bases and J dropped 2; count of bases not matched to a gene: 7. CDR3 bases: TGTGCCAGCAGCTCCCGTGGGACAGTTCAAGAGACCCAGTACTTC. Protein product: CASSSRGTVQETQYF.

To note about this clone: With a much larger clone just one base away, this may be a read error. This CDR3 is also generated by other DNA sequences in the sample. The chain recombines TRBV5-1 with TRBJ2-5; D gene ambiguous. Trimming pared 2 bases from V and 5 bases from J, leaving 10 bases between. Germline CDR1 is SGHRS and CDR2 is YFSETQ. The CDR3 has 13 amino acids. CDR3 loop: CASSFWALETQYF. CDR3 coding DNA: TGCGCCAGCAGCTTTTGGGCCTTGGAGACCCAGTACTTC.

The genes are TRBV2 and TRBJ2-1, with 10 bases lining up with TRBD2. CDR1 is SNHLY and CDR2 is FYNNEI in the germline V gene. CDR3 length equals 19 residues. The V segment lost 6 bases and the J segment 2 bases; nucleotides outside the gene matches: 16. The CDR3 sequence is CASRHPSGSSISAYNEQFF. CDR3 in DNA: TGTGCCAGCAGACACCCTAGCGGGAGCTCGATAAGCGCCTACAATGAGCAGTTCTTC.

The chain joins TRBV6-5 to TRBJ1-2; D gene uncertain. V lost 2 bases to trimming and J lost 8 bases, with 12 bases between them. The CDR3 is 13 residues long. Germline V CDR1 and CDR2: MNHEY, SVGAGI. This CDR3 is CASSYAYGVGYTF. In DNA, the CDR3 is TGTGCCAGCAGTTACGCTTATGGGGTCGGCTACACCTTC.

V usage is TRBV4-1 and J usage is TRBJ2-7, with D unclear. The CDR3 has 14 residues. Per germline, CDR1 MGHRA and CDR2 YSYEKL. Trimming removed 0 bases at V and 4 bases at J, with 10 bases between. The CDR3 sequence is CASSQERLAYEQYF. CDR3 sequence (DNA): TGCGCCAGCAGCCAAGAGCGGTTAGCTTACGAGCAGTACTTC.

The chain has TRBV19 and TRBJ2-1; TRBD1 is a possible D gene (5 bases). Between the trimmed V and J ends, which lost 1 base and 2 bases, there was a span of 6 bases. In germline, CDR1 is LNHDA, CDR2 SQIVND (reference sequence). This CDR3 has 14 amino acids. The CDR3 DNA reads as TGTGCCAGTAGTATAGGGGGCACCTACAATGAGCAGTTCTTC. It yields the protein CASSIGGTYNEQFF.

The V gene is TRBV7-2, the J gene TRBJ2-7; D uncertain. CDR1 SGHTA and CDR2 FQGNSA come from the germline V gene. The V end lost 7 bases, the J end lost 7 bases, and 14 bases lay between the germline ends. CDR3 size: 12 residues. The CDR3 reads CASTLLLEEQYF. The CDR3 nucleotides are TGTGCCAGCACCCTTCTCCTCGAGGAGCAGTACTTC. Complete variable domain (other parts from reference TRBV7-2 and TRBJ2-7): GAGVSQSPSNKVTEKGKDVELRCDPISGHTALYWYRQSLGQGLEFLIYFQGNSAPDKSGLPSDRFSAERTGGSVSTLTIQRTQQEDSAVYLCASTLLLEEQYFGPGTRLTVT.

This clone was picked up one time. The chain combines TRBV9 with TRBJ1-3; the D gene is possibly TRBD1 (6 bases). The ends were cut back, 3 bases at V and 0 bases at J, with 16 bases in the middle. The V gene's germline CDR1 is SGDLS and CDR2 YYNGEE. The CDR3 is made up of 17 amino acids. The DNA of the CDR3 is TGTGCCAGCAGCGGGTCCACGGGGACAAGCTCTGGAAACACCATATATTTT. Translating gives CASSGSTGTSSGNTIYF.

This clone has a single count. J is TRBJ1-2 and V is TRBV6-4; 8 bases align to TRBD1. V was clipped by 0 bases and J by 2 bases; unmatched bases: 2. The CDR3 runs to 15 residues. Germline V gene lookup returns CDR1 MRHNA and CDR2 SNTAGT. CDR3 protein: CASSDSRQGNYGYTF. Written as DNA, the CDR3 is TGTGCCAGCAGTGACTCCCGACAGGGGAACTATGGCTACACCTTC.

This clone has more than one count but fewer than ten. The gene calls are TRBV2 and TRBJ2-3; 9 bases fit TRBD2. CDR1 and CDR2 from the germline V gene are SNHLY and FYNNEI. The length of the CDR3 is 18 residues. Trimming at V came to 4 bases and at J to 0 bases, leaving 11 bases not matched to a gene. Written as DNA, the CDR3 is TGTGCCAGCAGTGCGGAAGCGGGAGGCACCATTAGCACAGATACGCAGTATTTT. Protein sequence: CASSAEAGGTISTDTQYF.

The chain carries TRBV5-1 and TRBJ2-7; 8 bases map to TRBD2. CDR3 length: 14 amino acids. J gave up 1 base and V 3 bases, and 3 bases lay outside the gene matches. Germline lookup yields CDR1 SGHRS and CDR2 YFSETQ. DNA of the CDR3: TGCGCCAGCAGCTGGGGACTAGGTTCCTACGAGCAGTACTTC. As protein: CASSWGLGSYEQYF.

This chain connects TRBV29-1 to TRBJ2-2, with a possible D match to TRBD2 (6 bases). Germline CDR1 is SQVTM and CDR2 is ANQGSEA. This CDR3 is 16 amino acids long. V lost 0 bases and J lost 2, with 13 bases in between. CDR3 residues: CSVEEGGPINTGELFF. In nucleotides, the CDR3 is TGCAGCGTTGAAGAGGGGGGACCGATAAACACCGGGGAGCTGTTTTTT.